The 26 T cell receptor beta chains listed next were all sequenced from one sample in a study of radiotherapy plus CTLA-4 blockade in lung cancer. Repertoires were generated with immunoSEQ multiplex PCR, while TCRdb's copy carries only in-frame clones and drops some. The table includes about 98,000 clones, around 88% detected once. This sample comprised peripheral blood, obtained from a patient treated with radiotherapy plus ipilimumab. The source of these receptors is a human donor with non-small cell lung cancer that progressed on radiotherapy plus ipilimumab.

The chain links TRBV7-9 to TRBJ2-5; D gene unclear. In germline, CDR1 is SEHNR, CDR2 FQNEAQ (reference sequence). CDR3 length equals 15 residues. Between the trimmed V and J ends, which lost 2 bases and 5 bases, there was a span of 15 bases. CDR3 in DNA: TGTGCCAGCAGCTTAAGGATGGGCGGACCTGAGACCCAGTACTTC. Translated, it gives CASSLRMGGPETQYF. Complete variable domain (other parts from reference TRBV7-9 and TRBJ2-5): DTGVSQNPRHKITKRGQNVTFRCDPISEHNRLYWYRQTLGQGPEFLTYFQNEAQLEKSRLLSDRFSAERPKGSFSTLEIQRTEQGDSAMYLCASSLRMGGPETQYFGPGTRLLVL.

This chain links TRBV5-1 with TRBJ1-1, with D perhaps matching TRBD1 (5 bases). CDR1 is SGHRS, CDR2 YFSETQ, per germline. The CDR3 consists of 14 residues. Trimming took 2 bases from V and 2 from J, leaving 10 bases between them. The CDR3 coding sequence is TGCGCCAGCAGCTTTGCCGGGGGAAACACTGAAGCTTTCTTT. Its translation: CASSFAGGNTEAFF.

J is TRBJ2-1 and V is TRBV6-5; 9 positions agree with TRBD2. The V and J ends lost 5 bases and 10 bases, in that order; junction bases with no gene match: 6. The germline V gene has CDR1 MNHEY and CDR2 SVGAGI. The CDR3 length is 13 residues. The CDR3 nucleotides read TGTGCCAGCAGTCCTAGCGGGACACGGGAGCAGTTCTTC. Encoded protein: CASSPSGTREQFF.

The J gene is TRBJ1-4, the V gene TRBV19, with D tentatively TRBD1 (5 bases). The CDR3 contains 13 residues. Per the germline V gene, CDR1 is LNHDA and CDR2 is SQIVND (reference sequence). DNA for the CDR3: TGTGTCGCCGGGGGTGCGGGTAATGAAAAACTGTTTTTT. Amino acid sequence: CVAGGAGNEKLFF. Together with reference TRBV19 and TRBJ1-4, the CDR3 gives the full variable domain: DGGITQSPKYLFRKEGQNVTLSCEQNLNHDAMYWYRQDPGQGLRLIYYSQIVNDFQKGDIAEGYSVSREKKESFPLTVTSAQKNPTAFYLCVAGGAGNEKLFFGSGTQLSVL.

CDR3 sequence: CASSLVSAGEQYF. CDR3 sequence (DNA): TGTGCCAGCAGCTTAGTTAGCGCTGGCGAGCAGTACTTC. The chain uses TRBV7-2 and TRBJ2-7; D perhaps matches TRBD2 (5 bases). The CDR3 is 13 residues long. V was pared by 1 base and J by 6 bases, with 10 bases between. Germline assignment: CDR1 SGHTA and CDR2 FQGNSA. The whole variable domain, filled in from reference TRBV7-2 and TRBJ2-7, reads GAGVSQSPSNKVTEKGKDVELRCDPISGHTALYWYRQSLGQGLEFLIYFQGNSAPDKSGLPSDRFSAERTGGSVSTLTIQRTQQEDSAVYLCASSLVSAGEQYFGPGTRLTVT.

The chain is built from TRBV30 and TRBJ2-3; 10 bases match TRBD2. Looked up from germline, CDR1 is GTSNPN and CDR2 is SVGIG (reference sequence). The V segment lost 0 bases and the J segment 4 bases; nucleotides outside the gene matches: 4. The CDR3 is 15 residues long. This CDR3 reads CAWSVQAGGPDTQYF. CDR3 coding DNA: TGTGCCTGGAGTGTACAAGCGGGAGGGCCAGATACGCAGTATTTT.

The CDR3 nucleotides are TGTGCCATCAGTGTCGACTACACAGATACGCAGTATTTT. The encoded protein is CAISVDYTDTQYF. This sequence joins TRBV10-3 and TRBJ2-3; perhaps TRBD2 as D (5 bases). Germline-derived CDR1 and CDR2 are ENHRY and SYGVKD. This CDR3 comprises 13 residues. Trimming took 4 bases from V and 2 from J, leaving 7 bases between them.

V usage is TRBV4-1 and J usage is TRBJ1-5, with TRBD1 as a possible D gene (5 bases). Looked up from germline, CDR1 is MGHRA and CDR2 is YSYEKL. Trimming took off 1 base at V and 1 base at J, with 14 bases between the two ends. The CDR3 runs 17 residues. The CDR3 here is CASSQVHGWGSNQPQHF. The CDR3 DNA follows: TGCGCCAGCAGCCAAGTCCACGGGTGGGGGAGCAATCAGCCCCAGCATTTT.

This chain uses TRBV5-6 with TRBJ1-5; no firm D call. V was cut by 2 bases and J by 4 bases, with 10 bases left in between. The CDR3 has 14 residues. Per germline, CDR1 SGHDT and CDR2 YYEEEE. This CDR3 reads CASSFTRLNQPQHF. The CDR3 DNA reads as TGTGCCAGCAGCTTTACACGTCTTAATCAGCCCCAGCATTTT.

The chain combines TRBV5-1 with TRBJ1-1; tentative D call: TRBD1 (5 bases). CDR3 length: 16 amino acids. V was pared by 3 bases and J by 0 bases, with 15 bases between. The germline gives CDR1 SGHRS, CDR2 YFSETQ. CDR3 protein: CASSSIPGGVNTEAFF. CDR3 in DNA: TGCGCCAGCAGCTCCATCCCGGGGGGGGTGAACACTGAAGCTTTCTTT.

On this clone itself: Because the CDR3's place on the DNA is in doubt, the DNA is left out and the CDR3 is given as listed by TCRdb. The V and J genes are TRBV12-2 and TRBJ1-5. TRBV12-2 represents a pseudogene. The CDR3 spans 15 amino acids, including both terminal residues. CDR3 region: CASRLWGRGNQPQHF.

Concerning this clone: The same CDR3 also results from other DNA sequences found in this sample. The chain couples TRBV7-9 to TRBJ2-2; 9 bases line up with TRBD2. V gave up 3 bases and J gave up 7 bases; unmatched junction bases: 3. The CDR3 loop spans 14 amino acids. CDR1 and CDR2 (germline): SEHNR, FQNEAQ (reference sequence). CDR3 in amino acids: CASSLGLAIGELFF. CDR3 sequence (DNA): TGTGCCAGCAGCTTGGGACTAGCTATCGGGGAGCTGTTTTTT.

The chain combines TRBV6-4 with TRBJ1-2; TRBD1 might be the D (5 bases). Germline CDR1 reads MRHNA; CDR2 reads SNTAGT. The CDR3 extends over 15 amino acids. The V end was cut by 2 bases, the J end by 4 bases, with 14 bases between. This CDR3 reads CASSDTHGAGYGYTF. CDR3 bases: TGTGCCAGCAGTGACACTCACGGGGCGGGCTATGGCTACACCTTC.

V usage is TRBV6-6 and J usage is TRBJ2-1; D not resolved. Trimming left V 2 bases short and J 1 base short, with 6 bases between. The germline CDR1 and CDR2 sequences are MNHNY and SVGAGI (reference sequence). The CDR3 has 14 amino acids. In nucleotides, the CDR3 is TGTGCCAGCAGTTACCCCGGGTCCTACAATGAGCAGTTCTTC. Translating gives CASSYPGSYNEQFF.

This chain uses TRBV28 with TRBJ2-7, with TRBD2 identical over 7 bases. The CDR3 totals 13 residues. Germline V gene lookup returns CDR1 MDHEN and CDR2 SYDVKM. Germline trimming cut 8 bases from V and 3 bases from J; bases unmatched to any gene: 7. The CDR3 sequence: CASQGAGRYEQYF. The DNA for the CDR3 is TGTGCCAGCCAGGGAGCGGGACGCTACGAGCAGTACTTC.

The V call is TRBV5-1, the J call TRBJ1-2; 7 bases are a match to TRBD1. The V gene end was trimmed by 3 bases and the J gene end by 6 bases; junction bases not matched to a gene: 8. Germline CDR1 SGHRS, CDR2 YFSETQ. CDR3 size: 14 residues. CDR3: CASSSGLQGDGYTF. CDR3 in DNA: TGCGCCAGCAGCTCCGGACTCCAGGGGGATGGCTACACCTTC.

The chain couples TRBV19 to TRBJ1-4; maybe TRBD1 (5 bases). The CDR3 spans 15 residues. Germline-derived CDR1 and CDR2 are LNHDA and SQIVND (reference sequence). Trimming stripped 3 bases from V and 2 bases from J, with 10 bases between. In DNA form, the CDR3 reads TGTGCCAGTAGTATTCAGGGAGGGACTAATGAAAAACTGTTTTTT. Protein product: CASSIQGGTNEKLFF.

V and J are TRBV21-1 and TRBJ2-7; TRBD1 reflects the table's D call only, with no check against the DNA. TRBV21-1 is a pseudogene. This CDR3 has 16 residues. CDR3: CASLNIGGQGAYEQYF. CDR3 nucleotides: TGTGCCAGCCTCAACATTGGAGGACAGGGGGCTTACGAGCAGTACTTC.

The CDR3 DNA reads as TGTGCCAGCAGCTTGGCCCCAGCGGGAGCAGGGGCAGATACGCAGTATTTT. Amino acids: CASSLAPAGAGADTQYF. J is TRBJ2-3 and V is TRBV5-4; 8 positions agree with TRBD2. This CDR3 has 17 amino acids. The germline V gene has CDR1 SGHNT and CDR2 YYREEE (reference sequence). V shed 0 bases, J shed 4 bases, and the junction held 10 bases outside the gene matches.

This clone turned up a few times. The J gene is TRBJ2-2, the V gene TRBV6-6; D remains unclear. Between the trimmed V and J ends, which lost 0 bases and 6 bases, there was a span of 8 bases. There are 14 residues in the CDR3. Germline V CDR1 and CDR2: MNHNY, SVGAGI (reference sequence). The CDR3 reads CASSYSPPPGELFF. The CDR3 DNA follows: TGTGCCAGCAGTTACTCTCCCCCGCCCGGGGAGCTGTTTTTT.

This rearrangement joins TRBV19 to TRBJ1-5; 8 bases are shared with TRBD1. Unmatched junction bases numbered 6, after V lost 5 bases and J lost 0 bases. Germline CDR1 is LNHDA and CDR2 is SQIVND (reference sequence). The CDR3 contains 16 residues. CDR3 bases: TGTGCCAGTAGTGACGGGACAGGATATAGCAATCAGCCCCAGCATTTT. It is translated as CASSDGTGYSNQPQHF. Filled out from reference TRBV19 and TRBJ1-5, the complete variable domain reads DGGITQSPKYLFRKEGQNVTLSCEQNLNHDAMYWYRQDPGQGLRLIYYSQIVNDFQKGDIAEGYSVSREKKESFPLTVTSAQKNPTAFYLCASSDGTGYSNQPQHFGDGTRLSIL.

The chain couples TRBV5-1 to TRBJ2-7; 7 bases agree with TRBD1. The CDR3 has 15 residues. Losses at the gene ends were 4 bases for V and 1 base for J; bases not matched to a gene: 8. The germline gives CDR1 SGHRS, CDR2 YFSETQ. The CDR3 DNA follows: TGCGCCAGCAGCCACCGGGACAGACTTTCCTACGAGCAGTACTTC. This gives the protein CASSHRDRLSYEQYF.

The CDR3 nucleotides read TGTGCCAGCAGCCCCGGGGACAGCACAGATACGCAGTATTTT. Residues: CASSPGDSTDTQYF. J is TRBJ2-3 and V is TRBV9, with D perhaps assigned TRBD1 or TRBD2 (5 bases each). Trimming removed 4 bases at V and 0 bases at J, with 9 bases between. The CDR3 sequence is 14 residues long. Germline V lookup: CDR1 SGDLS, CDR2 YYNGEE.

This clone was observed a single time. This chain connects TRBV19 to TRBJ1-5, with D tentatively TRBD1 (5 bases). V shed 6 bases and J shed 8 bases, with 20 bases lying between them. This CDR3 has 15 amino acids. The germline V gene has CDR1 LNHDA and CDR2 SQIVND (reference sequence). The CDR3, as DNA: TGTGCCAGTAGCTCTCGGGACGGAAGGATGGAGCCCCAGCATTTT. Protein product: CASSSRDGRMEPQHF.

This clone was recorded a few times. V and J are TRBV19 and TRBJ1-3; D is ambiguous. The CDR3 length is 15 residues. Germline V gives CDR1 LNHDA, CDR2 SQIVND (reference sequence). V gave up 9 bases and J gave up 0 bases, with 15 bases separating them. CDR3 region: CASKDRDLSGNTIYF. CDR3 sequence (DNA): TGTGCCAGCAAGGACCGCGACCTCTCTGGAAACACCATATATTTT. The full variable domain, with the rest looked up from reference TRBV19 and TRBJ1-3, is DGGITQSPKYLFRKEGQNVTLSCEQNLNHDAMYWYRQDPGQGLRLIYYSQIVNDFQKGDIAEGYSVSREKKESFPLTVTSAQKNPTAFYLCASKDRDLSGNTIYFGEGSWLTVV.

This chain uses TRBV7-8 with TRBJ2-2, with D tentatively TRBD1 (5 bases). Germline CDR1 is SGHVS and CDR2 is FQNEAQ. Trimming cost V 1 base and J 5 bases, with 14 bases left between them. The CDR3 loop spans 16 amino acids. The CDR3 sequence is CASSLEPRGGTGELFF. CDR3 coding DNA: TGTGCCAGCAGCTTAGAGCCTAGGGGTGGGACCGGGGAGCTGTTTTTT. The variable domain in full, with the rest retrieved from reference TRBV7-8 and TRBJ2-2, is GAGVSQSPRYKVAKRGQDVALRCDPISGHVSLFWYQQALGQGPEFLTYFQNEAQLDKSGLPSDRFFAERPEGSVSTLKIQRTQQEDSAVYLCASSLEPRGGTGELFFGEGSRLTVL.